This entry features one TCR beta chain sequence. The data belong to a study of blood T cell repertoires in COVID-19. With 0 bases clipped from V and 6 bases from J, the junction kept 6 bases outside the gene matches. CDR3 length: 14 residues. Germline V lookup: CDR1 GTSNPN, CDR2 SVGIG (reference sequence). The protocol was immunoSEQ multiplex PCR, while the TCRdb copy is restricted to in-frame clones and leaves out a portion. The sample has about 210,000 clones; 82% are singletons. The TCR was taken from a woman aged 40-49 years with acute or convalescent COVID-19. The specimen was peripheral blood. The chain is built from TRBV30 and TRBJ1-2; TRBD1 matches at 8 bases. CDR3 region: CAWSVIQGANGYTF. The CDR3 DNA reads TGTGCCTGGAGTGTAATTCAGGGGGCTAATGGCTACACCTTC.